This entry lists 17 T cell receptor beta chains sequenced from one sample in a study of blood T cells in healthy people across ages. The second PCR ran roughly 6 to 11 cycles with a sample-barcoded 5' primer and J-beta primers. Each CDR3 protein gets one entry after TCRdb re-called the 5' RACE reads with MiXCR. Among about 1,000,000 distinct CDR3 sequences, 40% to 50% were seen once, and the ten largest hold 18%. The sample taken for sequencing was blood. These receptor sequences come from a woman aged 55 to 70 in good health.

This clonotype has a handful of counts. J is TRBJ2-7 and V is TRBV6-5; the D is unclear. V was clipped by 0 bases and J by 7 bases, with 19 bases between them. CDR1 is MNHEY and CDR2 is SVGAGI in the germline V gene. This CDR3 has 16 residues. In DNA, the CDR3 is TGTGCCAGCAGTTACTCGGTCTCTGGCCTCTACGCAGAGCAGTACTTC. This sequence encodes CASSYSVSGLYAEQYF.

V gene TRBV20-1 combines with J gene TRBJ2-3; maybe TRBD2 (7 bases). Trimming took 0 bases from V and 4 from J, leaving 17 bases between them. The CDR3 length is 16 residues. Per the germline V gene, CDR1 is DFQATT and CDR2 is SNEGSKA (reference sequence). The CDR3 sequence is CSARDAGGGGADTQYF. CDR3 nucleotides: TGCAGTGCTAGAGATGCTGGGGGCGGGGGCGCAGATACGCAGTATTTT.

This clonotype showed up just a few times. The chain links TRBV29-1 to TRBJ2-1; D may be TRBD2 (6 bases). Trimming left V 3 bases short and J 10 bases short, with 16 bases between. The CDR3 is made up of 13 amino acids. Germline V gene data show CDR1 as SQVTM and CDR2 as ANQGSEA. The CDR3: CSVEPNQAGEQFF. The CDR3 DNA reads TGCAGCGTTGAGCCCAACCAGGCGGGAGAGCAGTTCTTC.

The chain uses TRBV5-1 and TRBJ2-2; D gene uncertain. CDR1 is SGHRS and CDR2 is YFSETQ in the germline V gene. CDR3 length: 15 residues. Trimming shortened V by 6 bases and J by 7 bases, and 19 bases separated the two germline ends. The CDR3 here is CASNDHPGLGGELFF. CDR3 bases: TGCGCCAGCAACGACCACCCCGGGCTTGGCGGGGAGCTGTTTTTT.

The chain employs TRBV7-3 and TRBJ2-1; possible D gene TRBD2, 5 bases. CDR3 length: 15 amino acids. Germline-derived CDR1 and CDR2 are SGHTA and FQGTGA. V gave up 2 bases and J gave up 7 bases, with 15 bases separating them. This chain's CDR3 is CASSLGVSALNEQFF. The CDR3, as DNA: TGTGCCAGCAGCTTAGGAGTTAGCGCTTTAAATGAGCAGTTCTTC.

This clonotype was observed a handful of times. The junction differs from germline at one of its ends, possibly a read error. The chain carries TRBV13 and TRBJ2-1, with D possibly being TRBD2 (6 bases). The CDR3 covers 13 residues. From germline, CDR1 is PRHDT and CDR2 FYEKMQ (reference sequence). As DNA, the CDR3 is TGTGCCAGCAGCTGGGACTCCCACAATGAGCAGTTCTTC. It is translated as CASSWDSHNEQFF.

This clonotype appeared a single time. V and J are TRBV20-1 and TRBJ2-4, with D perhaps TRBD2 (5 bases). The CDR3 is made up of 13 amino acids. Germline CDR1 and CDR2: DFQATT and SNEGSKA (reference sequence). The ends were cut back, 6 bases at V and 1 base at J, with 10 bases in the middle. CDR3 residues: CSAPEGAKNIQYF. CDR3 DNA sequence: TGCAGTGCCCCTGAGGGTGCCAAAAACATTCAGTACTTC.

This chain uses TRBV3-1 with TRBJ1-2, with TRBD1 identical over 8 bases. The V gene's germline CDR1 is LGHDT and CDR2 YNNKEL (reference sequence). V shed 4 bases, J shed 8 bases, and the junction held 9 bases outside the gene matches. The CDR3 is 14 amino acids. CDR3 in DNA: TGTGCCAGCAGCCCCGGACAGGGCGTTCTGGGCTACACCTTC. This translates into CASSPGQGVLGYTF.

The chain links TRBV27 to TRBJ2-3; 11 nucleotides align to TRBD2. Germline values: CDR1 MNHEY, CDR2 SMNVEV (reference sequence). This CDR3 has 16 residues. After removal of 7 bases from V and 2 bases from J, the junction contained 8 bases not matched to a gene. The CDR3 DNA reads TGTGCCAGCACCTTCAGACTAGCGGGGTTCACAGATACGCAGTATTTT. Protein product: CASTFRLAGFTDTQYF.

The V gene is TRBV20-1, the J gene TRBJ2-3, with 10 bases matching TRBD2. From germline, CDR1 is DFQATT and CDR2 SNEGSKA (reference sequence). The CDR3 length is 16 residues. Trimming at V came to 0 bases and at J to 4 bases, leaving 7 bases not matched to a gene. The CDR3 is CSAREELAGTPDTQYF. The DNA for the CDR3 is TGCAGTGCTAGAGAGGAACTAGCGGGAACCCCAGATACGCAGTATTTT.

This clonotype was seen a handful of times. The V and J genes are TRBV6-5 and TRBJ2-4, with TRBD1 matching 8 bases. The CDR3 is made up of 18 amino acids. Germline loops: CDR1 MNHEY, CDR2 SVGAGI. Trimming took 4 bases from V and 3 from J; bases not matched to a gene: 14. The CDR3 DNA reads as TGTGCCAGCAGTTCCGCAGGGGGCGTTGGTTCCGGCAAAAACATTCAGTACTTC. Its translation: CASSSAGGVGSGKNIQYF.

The gene calls are TRBV3-1 and TRBJ2-1; TRBD1 might be the D (5 bases). Germline V lookup: CDR1 LGHDT, CDR2 YNNKEL (reference sequence). The CDR3 is 15 residues long. Trimming shortened V by 1 base and J by 7 bases, and 14 bases separated the two germline ends. CDR3 bases: TGTGCCAGCAGCCAAGGAGCAGGGTCTGGGAATGAGCAGTTCTTC. Amino acid sequence: CASSQGAGSGNEQFF.

The chain links TRBV7-8 to TRBJ1-2; D not resolved. The V end lost 6 bases, the J end lost 5 bases, and 19 bases lay between the germline ends. The CDR3 runs to 15 residues. From germline, CDR1 is SGHVS and CDR2 FQNEAQ. The CDR3 is CASSPGGEGSYGYTF. The CDR3, as DNA: TGTGCCAGCAGTCCAGGTGGGGAAGGTTCATATGGCTACACCTTC. The full variable domain, its missing parts supplied by reference TRBV7-8 and TRBJ1-2, is GAGVSQSPRYKVAKRGQDVALRCDPISGHVSLFWYQQALGQGPEFLTYFQNEAQLDKSGLPSDRFFAERPEGSVSTLKIQRTQQEDSAVYLCASSPGGEGSYGYTFGSGTRLTVV.

This clonotype was counted between two and nine times. The chain couples TRBV20-1 to TRBJ2-7; TRBD2 aligns across 9 bases. With V trimmed by 3 bases and J by 3 bases, 6 bases remained unmatched. CDR3 size: 14 residues. Germline V gene lookup returns CDR1 DFQATT and CDR2 SNEGSKA (reference sequence). In nucleotides, the CDR3 is TGCAGTGCTAGTCGGACTAGCGAGGTCTACGAGCAGTACTTC. Translation: CSASRTSEVYEQYF.

This chain joins TRBV3-1 and TRBJ2-3, with TRBD1 as a possible D gene (6 bases). The CDR3 spans 14 residues. Trimming took 4 bases from V and 2 from J, leaving 10 bases between them. Germline V CDR1 and CDR2: LGHDT, YNNKEL (reference sequence). Written as DNA, the CDR3 is TGTGCCAGCAGCCGCTACAGGGACACAGATACGCAGTATTTT. Translated: CASSRYRDTDTQYF.

This clonotype was seen a handful of times. The chain combines TRBV7-2 with TRBJ1-2, with 9 bases matching TRBD1. CDR3 length: 15 residues. Germline V gene data show CDR1 as SGHTA and CDR2 as FQGNSA. The V gene end was trimmed by 4 bases and the J gene end by 4 bases; junction bases not matched to a gene: 7. The CDR3 DNA is TGTGCCAGCAGCTCTCGACCGGGACAGGGCTATGGCTACACCTTC. Its protein product is CASSSRPGQGYGYTF.

This sequence joins TRBV7-9 and TRBJ2-1; D ambiguous. V was clipped by 7 bases and J by 1 base, with 11 bases between them. The CDR3 consists of 14 residues. Germline CDR1 reads SEHNR; CDR2 reads FQNEAQ (reference sequence). DNA for the CDR3: TGTGCCAGCACCCAAGTCGGATCCTACAATGAGCAGTTCTTC. Translated: CASTQVGSYNEQFF.